The 22 T cell receptor beta chains reported below all come from one sample, sequenced in a study of Ad26.COV2.S vaccination and SARS-CoV-2 variants. Treatment meaning: approximately 18 received Ad26.COV2.S at low or high dose, single or two shots; about 5 received placebo; per-sample allocation not given. Collection of samples fell on day 63 after the first vaccine or placebo injection. Data came from immunoSEQ multiplex PCR; TCRdb stores just in-frame clones and leaves some out. The repertoire has a few hundred thousand clones, 89% of them found once; the top ten carry approximately 1.9%. The source material was peripheral blood, sampled in a trial of Ad26.COV2.S vaccine versus placebo. These receptors originate from a person between 18 and 65 years old who received the Ad26.COV2.S COVID-19 vaccine or a placebo.

Comments on this clone: Sequence at one end of the junction differs from germline and may be a read error. This sequence joins TRBV7-7 and TRBJ2-5; D not resolved. The CDR3 is 14 amino acids. The germline CDR1 and CDR2 sequences are SSHAT and FNYEAQ (reference sequence). The CDR3 sequence: CASSPRTNGETQYF. DNA of the CDR3: TGTGCTAGCAGCCCGCGGACCAATGGCGAGACCCAGTACTTC.

This clone was seen once. V is TRBV5-1 and J is TRBJ1-3; weak D call: TRBD1 (6 bases). The CDR3 loop spans 14 amino acids. V was trimmed by 4 bases and J by 5 bases, leaving 13 bases between them. Looked up from germline, CDR1 is SGHRS and CDR2 is YFSETQ. The CDR3 nucleotides read TGCGCCAGCAGCCTAAACCGGGACAGAAACACCATATATTTT. Amino acids: CASSLNRDRNTIYF.

This clone was picked up a small number of times. This chain connects TRBV5-4 to TRBJ2-1; TRBD1 matches at 8 bases. Germline values: CDR1 SGHNT, CDR2 YYREEE (reference sequence). The CDR3 runs to 15 residues. J lost 9 bases, V lost 4 bases, and 12 bases had no gene match. CDR3 coding DNA: TGTGCCAGCAGCCGGGATCAGGGGGCCTACGGTGAGCAGTTCTTC. Encoded protein: CASSRDQGAYGEQFF.

The chain joins TRBV7-9 to TRBJ2-3; 9 nucleotides align to TRBD2. The trim removed 6 bases at V and 6 bases at J, leaving 10 bases unmatched. The CDR3 extends over 15 amino acids. Germline V gives CDR1 SEHNR, CDR2 FQNEAQ (reference sequence). DNA of the CDR3: TGTGCCAGCAGTTCTTACAGCGGGAGGCTGGATACGCAGTATTTT. Translation gives CASSSYSGRLDTQYF.

The genes are TRBV6-2 or TRBV6-3 and TRBJ2-1; 9 bases are a match to TRBD2. The V gene end was trimmed by 0 bases and the J gene end by 4 bases; junction bases not matched to a gene: 4. Germline values: CDR1 MNHEY, CDR2 SVGEGT. The CDR3 is made up of 16 amino acids. The CDR3 nucleotides read TGTGCCAGCAGTTACTCTGGACTAGCGCTTTACAATGAGCAGTTCTTC. Its protein is CASSYSGLALYNEQFF.

The chain joins TRBV29-1 to TRBJ2-7; TRBD2 might be the D (6 bases). The CDR3 loop spans 12 amino acids. In germline, CDR1 is SQVTM, CDR2 ANQGSEA. Trimming shortened V by 7 bases and J by 6 bases, and 16 bases separated the two germline ends. CDR3 protein: CSAPGRDGEQYF. The CDR3 coding sequence is TGCAGCGCCCCGGGGCGGGACGGCGAGCAGTACTTC.

This rearrangement joins TRBV30 to TRBJ2-5; no firm D call. There are 15 residues in the CDR3. Deletions cut 0 bases from V and 5 bases from J, with 16 bases between. Germline assignment: CDR1 GTSNPN and CDR2 SVGIG (reference sequence). CDR3 DNA sequence: TGTGCCTGGAGTGTACGTGGGCGAGTTAGGGAGACCCAGTACTTC. Translated: CAWSVRGRVRETQYF.

The chain carries TRBV5-4 and TRBJ2-1, with D unclear. Per the germline V gene, CDR1 is SGHNT and CDR2 is YYREEE (reference sequence). CDR3 size: 14 residues. Trimming stripped 3 bases from V and 5 bases from J, with 12 bases between. The CDR3 nucleotides are TGTGCCAGCAGCTATGTCGGAAGGGACAATGAGCAGTTCTTC. This translates into CASSYVGRDNEQFF.

This clone was observed once. V usage is TRBV10-2 and J usage is TRBJ2-7; TRBD2 is a possible D gene (6 bases). CDR1 and CDR2 (germline): WSHSY, SAAADI. The CDR3 covers 14 residues. V was shortened by 4 bases and J by 1 base, with 11 bases between the two germline ends. The CDR3 DNA reads TGCGCCAGCAGTGTGGAGGGTAGTTCCTACGAGCAGTACTTC. Amino acid sequence: CASSVEGSSYEQYF.

The chain joins TRBV7-2 to TRBJ2-3; D is ambiguous. Per germline, CDR1 SGHTA and CDR2 FQGNSA. This CDR3 has 11 amino acids. V lost 4 bases to trimming and J lost 6 bases, with 5 bases between them. The CDR3 sequence: CASSSWDTQYF. As DNA, the CDR3 is TGTGCCAGCAGCTCGTGGGATACGCAGTATTTT.

On this clone: This specimen includes other DNA sequences encoding the same CDR3. This chain connects TRBV5-4 to TRBJ1-5; TRBD1 is a possible D gene (5 bases). There are 14 residues in the CDR3. Germline CDR1 and CDR2: SGHNT and YYREEE (reference sequence). Trimming pared 0 bases from V and 2 bases from J, leaving 6 bases between. Here the CDR3 reads CASSLEGGNQPQHF. The CDR3 bases are TGTGCCAGCAGCTTGGAAGGGGGCAATCAGCCCCAGCATTTT.

The chain joins TRBV7-9 to TRBJ2-7, with 12 nucleotides matching TRBD2. Looked up from germline, CDR1 is SEHNR and CDR2 is FQNEAQ (reference sequence). The junction had 8 bases not matched to a gene; V was cut back by 5 bases and J by 6 bases. The CDR3 runs to 15 residues. CDR3 amino acids: CASSLRLAGDTEQYF. CDR3 sequence (DNA): TGTGCCAGCAGCCTGAGACTAGCGGGAGACACCGAGCAGTACTTC.

The rearrangement links TRBV30 to TRBJ1-1; maybe TRBD1 (6 bases). V was shortened by 3 bases and J by 0 bases, with 20 bases between the two germline ends. This CDR3 is built from 17 residues. CDR1 is GTSNPN and CDR2 is SVGIG in the germline V gene (reference sequence). CDR3 loop: CAWRGLYPGHLNTEAFF. Here the CDR3 DNA reads TGTGCCTGGAGAGGACTATATCCGGGACACCTGAACACTGAAGCTTTCTTT.

The chain joins TRBV28 to TRBJ1-2; D gene uncertain. V lost 6 bases, J lost 0 bases, and 14 bases lay in between. This CDR3 is 15 amino acids long. From germline, CDR1 is MDHEN and CDR2 SYDVKM. The CDR3 coding sequence is TGTGCCAGCAGCCGCCCCTTCAACGCTAACTATGGCTACACCTTC. Translated: CASSRPFNANYGYTF.

This clone is a singleton in its sample. This rearrangement joins TRBV11-2 to TRBJ2-5; 13 bases map to TRBD2. This CDR3 region has 15 residues. Germline V lookup: CDR1 SGHAT, CDR2 FQNNGV. J lost 5 bases, V lost 5 bases, and 5 bases had no gene match. The CDR3 loop reads CASSRTSGSAETQYF. CDR3 nucleotide sequence: TGTGCCAGCAGCCGGACTAGCGGGAGCGCGGAGACCCAGTACTTC.

This chain connects TRBV24-1 to TRBJ2-2, with 8 bases that match TRBD2. Germline V gene data show CDR1 as KGHDR and CDR2 as SFDVKD. The ends lost 4 bases at V and 7 bases at J; junction bases unmatched: 7. The CDR3 extends over 15 amino acids. The CDR3, as DNA: TGTGCCACCAGTGACCCCGGGGGGGCGAACGGGGAGCTGTTTTTT. Its protein is CATSDPGGANGELFF.

The chain joins TRBV18 to TRBJ2-3; the D is unclear. The V and J ends lost 2 bases and 5 bases respectively, with 14 bases between them. Germline V gene sequence: CDR1 KGHSH, CDR2 LQKENI. The CDR3 consists of 15 residues. The CDR3, as DNA: TGTGCCAGCTCACCATATAACCTGGCCGAAGATACGCAGTATTTT. Its protein is CASSPYNLAEDTQYF.

The chain carries TRBV11-2 and TRBJ2-1; tentatively, D is TRBD2 (6 bases). The CDR3 covers 15 residues. Germline V gene lookup returns CDR1 SGHAT and CDR2 FQNNGV. Trimming removed 4 bases at V and 7 bases at J, with 17 bases between. The chain's CDR3 is CASSSGDWGVNEQFF. In nucleotides, the CDR3 is TGTGCCAGCAGCTCTGGGGACTGGGGGGTGAATGAGCAGTTCTTC.

The chain links TRBV7-9 to TRBJ2-2, with D perhaps matching TRBD1 or TRBD2 (5 bases each). The CDR3 length is 16 residues. Germline-derived CDR1 and CDR2 are SEHNR and FQNEAQ (reference sequence). V lost 4 bases to trimming and J lost 0 bases, with 12 bases between them. The chain's CDR3 is CASSWGLGANTGELFF. The CDR3 DNA reads TGTGCCAGCAGCTGGGGGTTGGGGGCGAACACCGGGGAGCTGTTTTTT.

This sequence joins TRBV4-3 and TRBJ2-7, with TRBD2 matching 7 bases. Germline V gene data show CDR1 as LGHNA and CDR2 as YSLEER. The CDR3 runs to 17 residues. Losses at the gene ends were 1 base for V and 0 bases for J; bases not matched to a gene: 9. The CDR3 sequence: CASSQGTAGPSSYEQYF. CDR3 nucleotide sequence: TGCGCCAGCAGCCAAGGTACAGCGGGACCAAGCTCCTACGAGCAGTACTTC.

The genes are TRBV5-5 and TRBJ1-1; D may be TRBD1 (5 bases). The CDR3 is 17 residues long. Deletions cut 4 bases from V and 3 bases from J, with 22 bases between. Germline loops: CDR1 SGHKS, CDR2 YYEKEE (reference sequence). This chain's CDR3 is CASSLAHGWGVDTEAFF. The DNA for the CDR3 is TGTGCCAGCAGCCTCGCCCACGGTTGGGGGGTTGACACTGAAGCTTTCTTT. The variable domain in full, with the rest retrieved from reference TRBV5-5 and TRBJ1-1, is DAGVTQSPTHLIKTRGQQVTLRCSPISGHKSVSWYQQVLGQGPQFIFQYYEKEERGRGNFPDRFSARQFPNYSSELNVNALLLGDSALYLCASSLAHGWGVDTEAFFGQGTRLTVV.

The chain employs TRBV7-9 and TRBJ1-1, with D possibly TRBD1 on 6 matching bases. This CDR3 has 12 amino acids. Germline V CDR1 and CDR2: SEHNR, FQNEAQ (reference sequence). V gave up 5 bases and J gave up 8 bases, with 12 bases separating them. The CDR3 coding sequence is TGTGCCAGCAGCCATGACAGGTCAGAAGCTTTCTTT. Translated: CASSHDRSEAFF. Filled out from reference TRBV7-9 and TRBJ1-1, the complete variable domain reads DTGVSQNPRHKITKRGQNVTFRCDPISEHNRLYWYRQTLGQGPEFLTYFQNEAQLEKSRLLSDRFSAERPKGSFSTLEIQRTEQGDSAMYLCASSHDRSEAFFGQGTRLTVV.